Listed here are 29 T cell receptor beta chains from one sample, sequenced in a study of blood T cell repertoires in COVID-19. The repertoire was sequenced with immunoSEQ multiplex PCR; TCRdb's copy has only in-frame clones and lacks some. Of tens of thousands of clones in the sample, around 88% were seen once. The sample was peripheral blood. The receptor set was obtained from an elderly woman with active or convalescent COVID-19.

The chain joins TRBV12-3 or TRBV12-4 to TRBJ1-2, with D hard to call. The V end was cut by 0 bases, the J end by 4 bases, with 3 bases between. The CDR3 loop spans 12 amino acids. The CDR3 DNA reads as TGTGCCAGCAGTTTAGCGAGCTATGGCTACACCTTC. The encoded protein is CASSLASYGYTF.

This sequence joins TRBV5-1 and TRBJ1-2; D is unresolved. Germline assignment: CDR1 SGHRS and CDR2 YFSETQ. V dropped 4 bases and J dropped 1 base, with 11 bases sitting between them. The CDR3 is 14 residues long. The CDR3 coding sequence is TGCGCCAGCAGCGACGGTCCAGGTAACTATGGCTACACCTTC. Amino acids: CASSDGPGNYGYTF.

The chain recombines TRBV6-5 with TRBJ2-3; possible D gene TRBD2, 6 bases. Trimming shortened V by 8 bases and J by 9 bases, and 24 bases separated the two germline ends. From germline, CDR1 is MNHEY and CDR2 SVGAGI. The CDR3 runs 15 residues. The CDR3 protein is CASLRLRGPRVTQYF. The CDR3 DNA reads as TGTGCCAGCCTTAGGCTGCGGGGCCCCAGGGTGACGCAGTATTTT.

The chain links TRBV9 to TRBJ2-3, with 10 bases lining up with TRBD2. The V gene end was trimmed by 1 base and the J gene end by 3 bases; junction bases not matched to a gene: 2. From germline, CDR1 is SGDLS and CDR2 YYNGEE. The CDR3 extends over 15 amino acids. The CDR3, as DNA: TGTGCCAGCAGCGTACTAGCGGGAGATACAGATACGCAGTATTTT. Its protein is CASSVLAGDTDTQYF.

This clone was counted once. This chain joins TRBV11-3 and TRBJ2-7, with 8 nucleotides matching TRBD2. The CDR3 totals 14 residues. Germline CDR1 is SGHNT and CDR2 is YENEEA. Unmatched junction bases numbered 6, after V lost 6 bases and J lost 2 bases. CDR3 region: CASSSSGEPYEQYF. CDR3 DNA: TGTGCCAGCAGTAGTAGCGGGGAGCCCTACGAGCAGTACTTC.

The genes are TRBV9 and TRBJ2-2; TRBD1 agrees at 7 bases. CDR1 and CDR2 (germline): SGDLS, YYNGEE. Trimming took 1 base from V and 7 from J; bases not matched to a gene: 10. The CDR3 covers 16 residues. The CDR3 sequence is CASSVSSRGLGGELFF. DNA of the CDR3: TGTGCCAGCAGCGTATCATCCAGGGGGTTGGGCGGGGAGCTGTTTTTT.

This clone has a single count. The rearrangement joins TRBV7-2 to TRBJ2-5; 8 nucleotides match TRBD2. CDR1 is SGHTA, CDR2 FQGNSA, per germline. This CDR3 has 15 residues. J was trimmed by 4 bases and V by 2 bases; bases with no gene match: 6. The CDR3 sequence: CASSLPGLGVETQYF. The DNA for the CDR3 is TGTGCCAGCAGCTTACCGGGACTAGGGGTAGAGACCCAGTACTTC.

This chain uses TRBV27 with TRBJ1-2; TRBD1 matches at 7 bases. J gave up 5 bases and V 8 bases, and 8 bases lay outside the gene matches. The V gene's germline CDR1 is MNHEY and CDR2 SMNVEV (reference sequence). The CDR3 sequence is 13 residues long. The CDR3: CASGGTAYYGYTF. CDR3 DNA: TGTGCCAGCGGGGGGACAGCATATTATGGCTACACCTTC.

The CDR3 DNA sequence: TGTGCCAGCAGTAGGACAGTCGGGAAAACCATATATTTT. Translated, it gives CASSRTVGKTIYF. This chain links TRBV6-5 with TRBJ1-3, with D possibly matching TRBD1 (6 bases). The CDR3 has 13 amino acids. Germline V gene lookup returns CDR1 MNHEY and CDR2 SVGAGI. V was shortened by 5 bases and J by 10 bases, with 15 bases between the two germline ends.

V gene TRBV27 combines with J gene TRBJ2-7; TRBD2 agrees at 9 bases. The CDR3 sequence is 15 residues long. CDR1 is MNHEY, CDR2 SMNVEV, per germline (reference sequence). V lost 4 bases and J lost 0; bases outside the gene matches: 4. Here the CDR3 DNA reads TGTGCCAGCAGTTATGCTAGCGGGACCTCCTACGAGCAGTACTTC. Translation: CASSYASGTSYEQYF.

The chain is built from TRBV14 and TRBJ2-7; TRBD2 might be the D (6 bases). CDR1 is SGHDN and CDR2 is FVKESK in the germline V gene. Between the trimmed V and J ends, which lost 0 bases and 7 bases, there was a span of 13 bases. The CDR3 extends over 14 amino acids. The CDR3 region has the DNA TGTGCCAGCAGCCAAGATCAACTAGCCGGGGAGCAGTACTTC. It translates to CASSQDQLAGEQYF.

The chain joins TRBV11-2 to TRBJ2-1; 7 bases map to TRBD2. The V segment lost 5 bases and the J segment 3 bases; nucleotides outside the gene matches: 7. Per germline, CDR1 SGHAT and CDR2 FQNNGV. CDR3 length: 15 residues. The CDR3 DNA sequence: TGTGCCAGCAGCCCGTCCCGGGACTACTACAATGAGCAGTTCTTC. Its protein is CASSPSRDYYNEQFF.

The rearrangement links TRBV5-1 to TRBJ2-1, with a possible D match to TRBD1 (5 bases). Trimming left V 0 bases short and J 1 base short, with 5 bases between. The CDR3 covers 14 residues. Looked up from germline, CDR1 is SGHRS and CDR2 is YFSETQ. The CDR3 spells CASSLEGSYNEQFF. In DNA form, the CDR3 reads TGCGCCAGCAGCTTGGAGGGGTCCTACAATGAGCAGTTCTTC.

The chain employs TRBV27 and TRBJ1-2; 7 bases are a match to TRBD1. The trim removed 8 bases at V and 5 bases at J, leaving 5 bases unmatched. The germline V gene encodes CDR1 MNHEY and CDR2 SMNVEV (reference sequence). CDR3 size: 12 residues. The CDR3 DNA sequence: TGTGCCAGCGCGAGGGGGCCATATGGCTACACCTTC. Its translation is CASARGPYGYTF.

The V call is TRBV9, the J call TRBJ2-7; 7 bases agree with TRBD1. V shed 4 bases, J shed 2 bases, and the junction held 12 bases outside the gene matches. From germline, CDR1 is SGDLS and CDR2 YYNGEE. The CDR3 runs 16 residues. This chain's CDR3 is CASSPQLGTAPYEQYF. In DNA form, the CDR3 reads TGTGCCAGCAGCCCCCAGTTGGGGACAGCACCCTACGAGCAGTACTTC.

The chain links TRBV18 to TRBJ2-7; 12 bases are a match to TRBD2. In germline, CDR1 is KGHSH, CDR2 LQKENI. V shed 3 bases and J 4 bases; nucleotides not matched to a gene: 7. CDR3 length equals 16 residues. This CDR3 reads CASSPPPGLAGYEQYF. DNA of the CDR3: TGTGCCAGCTCACCCCCACCCGGACTAGCGGGATACGAGCAGTACTTC.

This rearrangement joins TRBV15 to TRBJ1-4; 8 bases map to TRBD1. The germline CDR1 and CDR2 sequences are LNHNV and YYDKDF (reference sequence). The CDR3 is made up of 14 amino acids. Trimming took 6 bases from V and 7 from J; bases not matched to a gene: 7. CDR3 amino acids: CATRSTGGREKLFF. DNA for the CDR3: TGTGCCACCAGGTCTACAGGGGGGCGTGAAAAACTGTTTTTT. The full variable domain, in which reference TRBV15 and TRBJ1-4 provide the parts outside the CDR3, is DAMVIQNPRYQVTQFGKPVTLSCSQTLNHNVMYWYQQKSSQAPKLLFHYYDKDFNNEADTPDNFQSRRPNTSFCFLDIRSPGLGDTAMYLCATRSTGGREKLFFGSGTQLSVL.

The chain joins TRBV19 to TRBJ1-2, with 11 bases that match TRBD1. In germline, CDR1 is LNHDA, CDR2 SQIVND (reference sequence). This CDR3 spans 16 amino acids. The ends lost 9 bases at V and 6 bases at J; junction bases unmatched: 15. The CDR3 protein is CASRDRGIQGSDGYTF. The CDR3 nucleotides are TGTGCCAGCCGGGACAGGGGGATTCAGGGGTCGGATGGCTACACCTTC.

This clone came up once. The J gene is TRBJ2-4, the V gene TRBV6-5; TRBD1 agrees at 12 bases. The germline CDR1 and CDR2 sequences are MNHEY and SVGAGI. The CDR3 has 16 residues. Trimming at V came to 0 bases and at J to 12 bases, leaving 9 bases not matched to a gene. The CDR3 DNA is TGTGCCAGCAGTTACTCGATTTGGGGACAGGGGGCCGATCAGTACTTC. Its protein product is CASSYSIWGQGADQYF.

The chain combines TRBV7-7 with TRBJ2-3; perhaps TRBD1 as D (5 bases). The CDR3 is 15 amino acids. From germline, CDR1 is SSHAT and CDR2 FNYEAQ (reference sequence). V was cut by 5 bases and J by 0 bases, with 12 bases left in between. The CDR3 protein is CASSPRAGSTDTQYF. DNA for the CDR3: TGTGCCAGCAGCCCCCGGGCAGGGAGCACAGATACGCAGTATTTT. Filled out from reference TRBV7-7 and TRBJ2-3, the complete variable domain reads GAGVSQSPRYKVTKRGQDVTLRCDPISSHATLYWYQQALGQGPEFLTYFNYEAQPDKSGLPSDRFSAERPEGSISTLTIQRTEQRDSAMYRCASSPRAGSTDTQYFGPGTRLTVL.

The J gene is TRBJ1-2, the V gene TRBV4-1; D remains unclear. The V end lost 2 bases, the J end lost 4 bases, and 11 bases lay between the germline ends. Germline values: CDR1 MGHRA, CDR2 YSYEKL. CDR3 length: 14 residues. The CDR3 reads CASSQRLGGYGYTF. The CDR3 DNA reads as TGCGCCAGCAGCCAACGGTTAGGAGGCTATGGCTACACCTTC.

The chain couples TRBV27 to TRBJ2-1; unclear D gene. Germline CDR1 MNHEY, CDR2 SMNVEV (reference sequence). V dropped 4 bases and J dropped 10 bases, with 14 bases sitting between them. The CDR3 consists of 13 residues. The CDR3 here is CASSWIRVGEQFF. The CDR3 nucleotides read TGTGCCAGCAGTTGGATCCGGGTCGGGGAGCAGTTCTTC.

The V call is TRBV27, the J call TRBJ2-3; TRBD2 matches 8 bases. The V segment lost 0 bases and the J segment 6 bases; nucleotides outside the gene matches: 14. CDR1 is MNHEY, CDR2 SMNVEV, per germline (reference sequence). The CDR3 length is 18 residues. As DNA, the CDR3 is TGTGCCAGCAGTTTATCGTGGGAGCGGGGGAGCCTCAGGGATACGCAGTATTTT. Protein product: CASSLSWERGSLRDTQYF.

The chain combines TRBV12-3 or TRBV12-4 with TRBJ2-3, with D unclear. Deletions cut 1 base from V and 5 bases from J, with 4 bases between. The CDR3 consists of 12 residues. This chain's CDR3 is CASSLVRDTQYF. CDR3 nucleotides: TGTGCCAGCAGTTTAGTCCGAGATACGCAGTATTTT.

This clone was detected only once. The V gene is TRBV4-3, the J gene TRBJ1-1; 8 nucleotides agree with TRBD1. V gave up 2 bases and J gave up 5 bases; unmatched junction bases: 4. In germline, CDR1 is LGHNA, CDR2 YSLEER. The CDR3 is made up of 14 amino acids. As DNA, the CDR3 is TGCGCCAGCAGCCAACAGGGGGCTTTTACTGAAGCTTTCTTT. Amino acid sequence: CASSQQGAFTEAFF.

V is TRBV7-6 and J is TRBJ1-5; TRBD1 matches at 7 bases. Looked up from germline, CDR1 is SGHVS and CDR2 is FNYEAQ. CDR3 size: 16 residues. Trimming cost V 5 bases and J 4 bases; bases outside gene matches: 11. This CDR3 is CASSRPRGTENQPQHF. The CDR3 region has the DNA TGTGCCAGCAGCCGGCCCCGCGGGACAGAAAATCAGCCCCAGCATTTT.

The V call is TRBV13, the J call TRBJ2-1, with 7 positions matching TRBD2. Trimming removed 0 bases from V and 7 bases from J; junction bases left unmatched: 12. Germline V gene lookup returns CDR1 PRHDT and CDR2 FYEKMQ (reference sequence). The CDR3 runs 17 residues. The CDR3 DNA is TGTGCCAGCAGCTTAGGGTTGGCGGGAGAGTCGGGAAATGAGCAGTTCTTC. Residues: CASSLGLAGESGNEQFF.

The rearrangement joins TRBV4-1 to TRBJ2-5, with TRBD2 as a possible D gene (6 bases). Germline V lookup: CDR1 MGHRA, CDR2 YSYEKL. CDR3 length: 15 amino acids. The germline V and J ends were trimmed by 0 bases and 3 bases, with 11 bases remaining between them. The CDR3 DNA reads as TGCGCCAGCAGCCAAGATGGGCGGGGAGAAGAGACCCAGTACTTC. It specifies CASSQDGRGEETQYF.

The chain has TRBV12-3 or TRBV12-4 and TRBJ2-5, with D perhaps matching TRBD1 (5 bases). The CDR3 totals 13 residues. Trimming cost V 3 bases and J 7 bases, with 12 bases left between them. This chain's CDR3 is CASSLWGQGTQYF. The CDR3 DNA reads TGTGCCAGCAGTTTGTGGGGCCAGGGGACCCAGTACTTC.